The rows below give T cell receptor beta chains drawn from one sample of a study of cytomegalovirus exposure and HLA in healthy donors. Here immunoSEQ multiplex PCR was the method, and the copy in TCRdb shows in-frame clones only, minus some. The table includes roughly 150,000 clones, 85% detected once. The sample was PBMCs. The receptor set was obtained from a man aged 25 to 40 in good health and CMV-seropositive. The conserved cysteine and the conserved F or W are not part of the CDR3 here.

V gene: TRBV10-3
J gene: TRBJ1-3
CDR3 protein: AISESDRGNTIY

V gene: TRBV5-5
J gene: TRBJ1-3
CDR3 protein: ASNSGNRPSGNTIY

V gene: TRBV29-1
J gene: TRBJ2-7
CDR3 protein: SVGAYPGLAGPEQY

V gene: TRBV7-9
J gene: TRBJ2-1
CDR3 protein: SSSWQSTTYNEQF

V gene: TRBV28
J gene: TRBJ2-6
CDR3 protein: ASTWGFSGANVLT

V gene: TRBV14
J gene: TRBJ2-3
CDR3 protein: ASSQQYGSTDTQY

V gene: TRBV19
J gene: TRBJ2-2
CDR3 protein: ASSMGGNTGELF

V gene: TRBV4-1
J gene: TRBJ1-2
CDR3 protein: ASSQPTGSTYYGYT

V gene: TRBV29-1
J gene: TRBJ2-1
CDR3 protein: SVDPSGRARNEQF

V gene: TRBV18
J gene: TRBJ1-1
CDR3 protein: ASSQDRPEAF

V gene: TRBV19
J gene: TRBJ1-2
CDR3 protein: ASSQSRDRANYGYT

V gene: TRBV6-5
J gene: TRBJ1-5
CDR3 protein: ASNQGFNQPQH

V gene: TRBV18
J gene: TRBJ1-1
CDR3 protein: ASSLLNTEAF

V gene: TRBV23-1
J gene: TRBJ2-3
CDR3 protein: ASSQVSGMTADAQY

V gene: TRBV27
J gene: TRBJ1-2
CDR3 protein: ASSSFRDSNYGYT

V gene: TRBV7-3
J gene: TRBJ2-3
CDR3 protein: ASSLRTSGRTPTDTQY

V gene: TRBV25-1
J gene: TRBJ2-7
CDR3 protein: ASSDVTGTGGAEQY

V gene: TRBV29-1
J gene: TRBJ2-2
CDR3 protein: SVQGAGSAGELF

V gene: TRBV7-7
J gene: TRBJ2-5
CDR3 protein: ASSLEARSAETQY

V gene: TRBV5-1
J gene: TRBJ2-2
CDR3 protein: ASSFRTVGPGELF

V gene: TRBV15
J gene: TRBJ1-2
CDR3 protein: ATSSPNTALYGYT

V gene: TRBV5-5
J gene: TRBJ1-4
CDR3 protein: ASTGTRNEKLF

V gene: TRBV4-3
J gene: TRBJ2-5
CDR3 protein: ASSQYSSYSGREGETQY

V gene: TRBV11-3
J gene: TRBJ1-1
CDR3 protein: ASSLTWTGHTEAF

V gene: TRBV5-6
J gene: TRBJ2-3
CDR3 protein: ASSLGSGSTDTQY